In its sample, the clone carrying this TCR beta chain was seen a few times. Antigen specificity is unknown. Germline V lookup: CDR1 MNHNS, CDR2 SASEGT. V lost 7 bases and J 3 bases, leaving 18 bases between the germline ends. The CDR3 is made up of 15 amino acids. Each patient came to thyroid surgery without any prior treatment (of any kind). The data derive from a study of metastatic and nonmetastatic thyroid tumors. Study details: The authors compared repertoires across blood and tumor or nodule tissue from malignant and benign thyroid patients.

Study outcomes and limitations: In blood and tumor, TCR beta diversity was reportedly significantly higher in malignant thyroid tumors than in benign nodules.

TCRdb re-called the PCR reads through MiXCR. The table includes about 13,000 clones, around a quarter detected once. The TCR was taken from a female donor with papillary thyroid cancer or a benign thyroid nodule (not recorded which). Some clones in this sample may be carry-over from other donors' samples. The chain joins TRBV6-1 to TRBJ1-2; D uncertain. The sample comprised tumor tissue. CDR3 protein: CASIPGDGGYYGYTF. CDR3 coding DNA: TGTGCCAGCATCCCCGGGGATGGTGGATACTATGGCTACACCTTC.